These T cell receptor beta chains were read from a single sample in a study of circulating CD8 cells and anti-PD-1 response in melanoma. MiXCR, applied by TCRdb to the reads, yields one record per CDR3 protein. The data contain some 410 distinct CDR3 sequences, roughly 7.2% of them singletons. This sample comprised CD8+ T cells from PBMCs, obtained at baseline or after one month of anti-PD-1 therapy (not recorded which). The receptors were gathered from a human donor with melanoma. Each CDR3 is given with its conserved first and last residue. The order of the fields is V gene, J gene, D gene, clone size, CDR3 length, CDR3 DNA, CDR3 protein. The D gene is left open where the match is weak. Rows give clone size only sometimes, using once, few, many, or a class for an expanded clone.

>TRBV27|TRBJ1-5|NA|large|16
TGTGCCAGCAGTTTATTTGCGGGACATAGCAATCAGCCCCAGCATTTT
CASSLFAGHSNQPQHF
>TRBV29-1|TRBJ2-3|NA|NA|14
TGCAGCGCTGATGACAGGCCTGGGTCTGATACGCAGTATTTT
CSADDRPGSDTQYF
>TRBV4-2|TRBJ2-2|TRBD2|large|18
TGTGCCAGCAGCCACGAGGGGACTAGCGGGGGTGGAGCCGGGGAGCTGTTTTTT
CASSHEGTSGGGAGELFF
>TRBV28|TRBJ2-7|TRBD2|NA|17
TGTGCCAGCAGTGCCACGGCGGGGGGAGAGATCGTAGACGAGCAGTACTTC
CASSATAGGEIVDEQYF
>TRBV19|TRBJ1-2|TRBD1|NA|15
TGTGCCAGTAGTGTCACAGGACAGGCTAACTGTGGCTACACCTTC
CASSVTGQANCGYTF
>TRBV7-2|TRBJ2-2|NA|large|13
TGTGCCAGCAGCTGGTCTATCACCGGGGAGCTGTTTTTT
CASSWSITGELFF
>TRBV24-1|TRBJ2-3|NA|hyperexpanded|12
TGTGCCACCAGTGACATAGGACTGACGCAGTATTTT
CATSDIGLTQYF
>TRBV29-1|TRBJ1-3|TRBD1|large|14
TGCAGCGAAACGGACAGGCGTTATAGAAACACCATATATTTT
CSETDRRYRNTIYF
>TRBV7-6|TRBJ2-3|NA|large|13
TGTGCCAGCAGCTTCGGGGAAGGAGATACGCAGTATTTT
CASSFGEGDTQYF
>TRBV4-2|TRBJ2-1|NA|NA|14
TGTGCCAGCAGCCAAACTTTGGGTCCCGGTGCGCAGTTCTTC
CASSQTLGPGAQFF
>TRBV7-6|TRBJ2-1|NA|once|15
TGTGCCAGCAGCGATAGACGGGTTTCCTACAATGAGCAGCTCTTC
CASSDRRVSYNEQLF
>TRBV7-2|TRBJ2-7|NA|large|17
TGTGCCAGCAGCTTACCGTCTGGCGCAGTATGGAGCTACGAGCAGTACTTC
CASSLPSGAVWSYEQYF
>TRBV19|TRBJ2-7|TRBD1|large|13
TGTGCCAGTAGTTTGACAGGGATCTACGAGCAGTACTTC
CASSLTGIYEQYF
>TRBV28|TRBJ2-2|NA|large|16
TGTGCCAGCAGTGCATGGGGGCAGTCGAACACCGGGGAGCTGTTTTTT
CASSAWGQSNTGELFF
>TRBV2|TRBJ1-2|NA|NA|13
TGTGCCAGCAGCTCGACAGCTAACTATGGCTACACCTTC
CASSSTANYGYTF
>TRBV7-2|TRBJ1-5|TRBD1|large|17
TGTGCCAGCAGCTTAGAGGGGGCCGGAGGTTCTAATCAGCCCCAGCATTTT
CASSLEGAGGSNQPQHF
>TRBV4-1|TRBJ2-7|NA|NA|16
TGCGCCAGCAGCCAAGGCTACGCGGACCTAGACTACGAGCAGTACTTC
CASSQGYADLDYEQYF
>TRBV27|TRBJ1-1|NA|large|14
TGTGCCAGCAGCACTAGGGGAATCGACACTGAAGCTTTCTTT
CASSTRGIDTEAFF
>TRBV6-4|TRBJ2-1|TRBD2|large|14
TGTGCCAGCAGTACGGTTGCGGGGGGGGATGAGCAGTTCTTC
CASSTVAGGDEQFF
>TRBV25-1|TRBJ2-3|NA|large|11
TGTGCCAGCACCTGGGGTGATACGCAGTATTTT
CASTWGDTQYF
>TRBV6-6|TRBJ2-7|NA|large|11
TGTGCCAGCAGTCCTTCCTCGGAGCAGTACTTC
CASSPSSEQYF
>TRBV18|TRBJ2-3|NA|medium-sized|14
TGTGCCAGCTCACCATGGGGGGGCACAGATACGCAGTATTTT
CASSPWGGTDTQYF
>TRBV4-2|TRBJ1-2|NA|large|15
TGTGCCAGCAGCCAGGCAGGGGAAGGATTCGATGGCTACACCTTC
CASSQAGEGFDGYTF
>TRBV30|TRBJ1-2|NA|medium-sized|16
TGTGCCTGGAGGGCAGTCCTGGACCGGATTAGGCATGGCTACACCTTC
CAWRAVLDRIRHGYTF
>TRBV27|TRBJ2-7|TRBD1|large|15
TGTGCCAGCAGTTTATGGGCTGACAGGGGAGCCGAGCAGTACTTC
CASSLWADRGAEQYF